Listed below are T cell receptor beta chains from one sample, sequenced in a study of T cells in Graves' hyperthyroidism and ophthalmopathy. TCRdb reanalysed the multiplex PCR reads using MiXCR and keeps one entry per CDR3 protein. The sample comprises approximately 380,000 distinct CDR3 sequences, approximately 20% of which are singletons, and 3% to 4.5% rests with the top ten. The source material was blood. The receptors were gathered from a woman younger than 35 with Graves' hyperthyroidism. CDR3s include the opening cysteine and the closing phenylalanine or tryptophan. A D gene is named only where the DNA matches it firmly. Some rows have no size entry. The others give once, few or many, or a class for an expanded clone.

CDR3: CASSLGSGTLNYEQYF
DNA: TGTGCCAGCAGTTTAGGGTCGGGGACGTTAAACTACGAGCAGTACTTC
size: .
V: TRBV12-3/TRBV12-4
D: .
J: TRBJ2-7

CDR3: CASSLDRDGEAFF
DNA: TGTGCCAGCAGCTTAGATCGGGACGGAGAAGCTTTCTTT
size: many
V: TRBV11-3
D: .
J: TRBJ1-1

CDR3: CASSSSGGGLGNTIYF
DNA: TGTGCCAGCAGTTCCTCCGGGGGGGGCCTGGGAAACACCATATATTTT
size: many
V: TRBV6-5
D: .
J: TRBJ1-3

CDR3: CASTRTSGEVETQYF
DNA: TGCGCCAGCACCCGGACTAGCGGGGAGGTGGAGACCCAGTACTTC
size: few
V: TRBV5-1
D: TRBD2
J: TRBJ2-5

CDR3: CASSYSALRDRGGNQPQHF
DNA: TGTGCCAGCAGTTACTCTGCCCTCCGGGACAGGGGTGGCAATCAGCCCCAGCATTTT
size: many
V: TRBV6-2/TRBV6-3
D: TRBD1
J: TRBJ1-5

CDR3: CASREGTYETQYF
DNA: TGTGCCAGCAGAGAAGGGACTTACGAGACCCAGTACTTC
size: .
V: TRBV12-3/TRBV12-4
D: .
J: TRBJ2-5

CDR3: CASSEAGPGEAFF
DNA: TGTGCCAGCAGTGAAGCGGGTCCAGGGGAAGCTTTCTTT
size: few
V: TRBV25-1
D: .
J: TRBJ1-1

CDR3: CASSSNIGRGIYEQYF
DNA: TGTGCCAGCAGCTCGAACATCGGGCGGGGGATCTACGAGCAGTACTTC
size: few
V: TRBV11-2
D: TRBD2
J: TRBJ2-7

CDR3: CASSSLGQARGSSYGYTF
DNA: TGTGCCAGCAGCTCACTCGGACAGGCCCGAGGGTCGAGCTATGGCTACACCTTC
size: .
V: TRBV27
D: TRBD1
J: TRBJ1-2

CDR3: CASSLGTGSSGNTIDF
DNA: TGTGCCAGCAGCTTGGGGACAGGCTCCTCTGGAAACACCATAGATTTT
size: .
V: TRBV13
D: TRBD1
J: TRBJ1-3

CDR3: CASSQTDRAKQPQHF
DNA: TGTGCCAGCAGTCAAACCGACAGGGCCAAACAGCCCCAGCATTTT
size: many
V: TRBV12-3/TRBV12-4
D: TRBD1
J: TRBJ1-5

CDR3: CSDMTGGGYTF
DNA: TGCAGCGACATGACAGGGGGTGGCTACACCTTC
size: many
V: TRBV29-1
D: TRBD1
J: TRBJ1-2

CDR3: CASSEAGRSEPQHF
DNA: TGTGCCAGCAGTGAAGCGGGCAGGTCCGAGCCCCAGCATTTT
size: many
V: TRBV6-1
D: .
J: TRBJ1-5

CDR3: CASSLVLQETQYF
DNA: TGTGCCAGCAGCTTAGTATTACAAGAGACCCAGTACTTC
size: many
V: TRBV7-9
D: .
J: TRBJ2-5

CDR3: CASSVWDTEAFF
DNA: TGTGCCAGCAGTGTGTGGGACACTGAAGCTTTCTTT
size: many
V: TRBV2
D: .
J: TRBJ1-1

CDR3: CASSLGGVTYNQPQHF
DNA: TGTGCCAGCAGCTTGGGAGGAGTAACATACAATCAGCCCCAGCATTTT
size: few
V: TRBV5-5
D: .
J: TRBJ1-5

CDR3: CSAYLAGGIYEQYF
DNA: TGCAGTGCTTACCTAGCGGGGGGGATTTACGAGCAGTACTTC
size: .
V: TRBV20-1
D: TRBD2
J: TRBJ2-7

CDR3: CASSQPGTGGLNTEAFF
DNA: TGCGCCAGCAGCCAGCCCGGGACAGGGGGATTGAACACTGAAGCTTTCTTT
size: few
V: TRBV4-1
D: TRBD1
J: TRBJ1-1

CDR3: CASSFAQETQYF
DNA: TGCGCCAGCAGCTTTGCCCAAGAGACCCAGTACTTC
size: many
V: TRBV5-1
D: .
J: TRBJ2-5

CDR3: CASSSRQRNTGELFF
DNA: TGTGCCAGCAGCTCAAGACAGCGAAACACCGGGGAGCTGTTTTTT
size: many
V: TRBV7-3
D: .
J: TRBJ2-2

CDR3: CASSLGGQEVYTF
DNA: TGCGCCAGCAGCTTGGGGGGACAGGAAGTCTACACCTTC
size: .
V: TRBV5-1
D: TRBD1
J: TRBJ1-2

CDR3: CASNTRTGVGNTLYF
DNA: TGTGCCAGCAATACCCGGACAGGGGTGGGAAACACCTTATATTTT
size: .
V: TRBV12-3/TRBV12-4
D: TRBD1
J: TRBJ1-3

CDR3: CAGGRGRPETQYF
DNA: TGTGCTGGGGGGAGGGGGCGACCTGAGACCCAGTACTTC
size: many
V: TRBV2
D: .
J: TRBJ2-5

CDR3: CATSSGAKNIQYF
DNA: TGTGCCACCAGTTCAGGAGCCAAAAACATTCAGTACTTC
size: many
V: TRBV24-1
D: .
J: TRBJ2-4

CDR3: CASSLGANEQYF
DNA: TGCGCCAGCAGCTTGGGGGCTAACGAGCAGTACTTC
size: many
V: TRBV5-1
D: .
J: TRBJ2-7

CDR3: CASSRTLDRETQYF
DNA: TGTGCCAGCAGCAGAACCCTAGATCGCGAGACCCAGTACTTC
size: .
V: TRBV7-9
D: .
J: TRBJ2-5

CDR3: CASSLYGGRRETQYF
DNA: TGTGCCAGCAGCTTATACGGGGGGCGCAGGGAGACCCAGTACTTC
size: many
V: TRBV7-2
D: .
J: TRBJ2-5

CDR3: CAWYRGGTQYF
DNA: TGTGCCTGGTACCGGGGGGGGACCCAGTACTTC
size: .
V: TRBV30
D: TRBD2
J: TRBJ2-5

CDR3: CASSLSTGTLEQYF
DNA: TGTGCCAGCAGTTTATCGACAGGGACTCTCGAGCAGTACTTC
size: .
V: TRBV12-3/TRBV12-4
D: .
J: TRBJ2-7

CDR3: CASSFSGGILLYEQYF
DNA: TGTGCCAGCAGCTTCTCCGGGGGGATCCTCCTCTACGAGCAGTACTTC
size: many
V: TRBV11-1
D: TRBD2
J: TRBJ2-7

CDR3: CASSPLFRHYGGGETQYF
DNA: TGTGCCAGCTCACCACTGTTCCGGCACTACGGGGGGGGAGAGACCCAGTACTTC
size: .
V: TRBV18
D: TRBD2
J: TRBJ2-5

CDR3: CASSPRGLWVVNTEAFF
DNA: TGTGCCAGCAGTCCAAGAGGACTCTGGGTAGTGAACACTGAAGCTTTCTTT
size: .
V: TRBV6-1
D: .
J: TRBJ1-1

CDR3: CASSEIRTLSNQPQHF
DNA: TGTGCCAGCAGTGAAATCAGGACACTTAGCAATCAGCCCCAGCATTTT
size: medium-sized
V: TRBV6-1
D: .
J: TRBJ1-5

CDR3: CASSLAGPDGYTF
DNA: TGTGCCAGCAGTTTAGCGGGCCCTGATGGCTACACCTTC
size: many
V: TRBV12-3/TRBV12-4
D: .
J: TRBJ1-2

CDR3: CASSSPFYEQYF
DNA: TGTGCCAGCAGTTCTCCCTTCTACGAGCAGTACTTC
size: .
V: TRBV6-2/TRBV6-3
D: .
J: TRBJ2-7

CDR3: CASSAQPNTEAFF
DNA: TGTGCCAGCAGCGCACAACCCAACACTGAAGCTTTCTTT
size: many
V: TRBV7-9
D: .
J: TRBJ1-1

CDR3: CASSLRLAWGYGYTF
DNA: TGTGCCAGCAGTCTCCGATTGGCTTGGGGCTATGGCTACACCTTC
size: many
V: TRBV28
D: .
J: TRBJ1-2

CDR3: CAWKARWGANYGYTF
DNA: TGTGCCTGGAAGGCGAGGTGGGGAGCTAACTATGGCTACACCTTC
size: few
V: TRBV30
D: .
J: TRBJ1-2

CDR3: CASSHYQGAHTEAFF
DNA: TGCGCCAGCAGCCATTACCAAGGGGCCCACACTGAAGCTTTCTTT
size: .
V: TRBV4-1
D: .
J: TRBJ1-1

CDR3: CASSHVSWTSETQYF
DNA: TGTGCCAGCAGTCACGTTAGTTGGACCTCGGAGACCCAGTACTTC
size: .
V: TRBV6-2/TRBV6-3
D: .
J: TRBJ2-5

CDR3: CASSPGQQGETQYF
DNA: TGTGCCAGCAGCCCGGGACAGCAAGGAGAGACCCAGTACTTC
size: .
V: TRBV5-4
D: TRBD1
J: TRBJ2-5

CDR3: CASSYRGGQGYGYTF
DNA: TGTGCCAGCAGCTATCGAGGGGGACAGGGCTATGGCTACACCTTC
size: many
V: TRBV7-2
D: TRBD1
J: TRBJ1-2

CDR3: CASSRTNQPQHF
DNA: TGTGCCAGCTCGAGGACAAATCAGCCCCAGCATTTT
size: many
V: TRBV2
D: .
J: TRBJ1-5

CDR3: CASAENTGELFF
DNA: TGTGCCAGCGCAGAGAACACCGGGGAGCTGTTTTTT
size: many
V: TRBV6-1
D: .
J: TRBJ2-2

CDR3: CASIQMAEAFF
DNA: TGTGCCAGTATCCAGATGGCTGAAGCTTTCTTT
size: many
V: TRBV19
D: .
J: TRBJ1-1

CDR3: CASSLEAGGAQYF
DNA: TGTGCCAGCAGTTTAGAGGCGGGGGGGGCCCAGTACTTC
size: many
V: TRBV12-3/TRBV12-4
D: TRBD2
J: TRBJ2-5

CDR3: CASSSLTGGVGANVLTF
DNA: TGTGCCAGCTCATCACTAACAGGGGGCGTTGGGGCCAACGTCCTGACTTTC
size: .
V: TRBV18
D: TRBD1
J: TRBJ2-6

CDR3: CAISEIRETQYF
DNA: TGTGCCATCAGTGAAATAAGGGAGACCCAGTACTTC
size: .
V: TRBV10-3
D: .
J: TRBJ2-5

CDR3: CASSLGVGSLQETQYF
DNA: TGTGCCAGCAGCTTAGGGGTAGGCTCCCTACAAGAGACCCAGTACTTC
size: many
V: TRBV11-2
D: .
J: TRBJ2-5

CDR3: CASSLVSEYTEAFF
DNA: TGCGCCAGCAGCCTCGTATCGGAGTACACTGAAGCTTTCTTT
size: many
V: TRBV5-1
D: .
J: TRBJ1-1

CDR3: CASSPSPFRAGELFF
DNA: TGTGCCAGCAGCCCCAGCCCTTTTCGGGCCGGGGAGCTGTTTTTT
size: .
V: TRBV7-6
D: .
J: TRBJ2-2

CDR3: CSATVLLETQYF
DNA: TGCAGTGCTACCGTGCTCTTAGAGACCCAGTACTTC
size: .
V: TRBV20-1
D: .
J: TRBJ2-5